This T cell receptor beta chain was sequenced in a study of T-cell memory formation after mild COVID-19. Study-level information: The study found TCR clusters largely donor specific. Notes on the study in general: Shrinking CD4+ clones resided mostly in CM and EM, and CD8+ ones in EMRA. Clones that got smaller from day 15 to 85 had even CD4/CD8, while clones growing later tipped toward CD4+.

To note about this clonotype: Its antigen is unknown.

Using constant-segment primers, 5'RACE produced TCR alpha and TCR beta cDNA libraries carrying sample barcodes and UMIs. TCRdb recomputed calls from the 5' RACE reads with MiXCR, one row per CDR3 protein. The sample yields roughly 450,000 distinct CDR3 sequences, 18% seen once. Trimming at V came to 3 bases and at J to 2 bases, leaving 7 bases not matched to a gene. From germline, CDR1 is SGHNT and CDR2 YENEEA. This CDR3 has 15 amino acids. Specimen: PBMCs or a T cell subset sorted from them (not recorded which). The chain couples TRBV11-3 to TRBJ2-7, with 7 nucleotides matching TRBD2. The sequence was collected from an adult woman who had mild COVID-19 (a few samples of this study predate the infection). Cell type and time point are not known. The CDR3 reads CASSFLADPTYEQYF. In DNA, the CDR3 is TGTGCCAGCAGCTTCCTAGCGGATCCAACCTACGAGCAGTACTTC.